This paragraph reports one TCR beta chain. As yet, its antigen is unknown. V was shortened by 3 bases and J by 4 bases, with 15 bases between the two germline ends. This CDR3 contains 15 residues. Germline assignment: CDR1 MGHRA and CDR2 YSYEKL. Sorted naive CD8 T cells were those defined as CD8+CD4-CCR7+CD45RA+. These data belong to a study of molecular identifiers for immune sequencing clone quantification. Study findings and constraints: Researchers reportedly could pick up spiked Jurkat TCR RNA from one cell mixed into one million naive cells.

In TCRdb, the PCR reads were re-called with MiXCR into one record per CDR3 protein. Of 460,000 or so distinct CDR3 sequences in the sample, roughly 26% were seen once. The sequence was obtained from a human donor in good health. Some libraries in this study had Jurkat cell RNA spiked in. The sample taken for sequencing was naive CD8+ T cells from blood, with Jurkat cell RNA spiked in. Subset: FACS-sorted CD8+CD4-CCR7+CD45RA+ naive T cells. The chain uses TRBV4-1 and TRBJ1-1; maybe TRBD1 (5 bases). The CDR3 spells CASSQETELSTEAFF. In nucleotides, the CDR3 is TGCGCCAGCAGCCAGGAGACAGAGCTGAGCACTGAAGCTTTCTTT.